This T cell receptor (beta chain) is drawn from a study of CD8 T cells in ankylosing spondylitis. This clonotype has a handful of counts. Its matching antigen is unknown. Making use of molecular barcodes, quantitative 5'-RACE generated TCR beta libraries. TCRdb re-called the 5' RACE reads with MiXCR, one entry per CDR3 protein. This sample has 330,000 or so distinct CDR3 sequences, with 8% found just once. The study, taken as a whole, reports: Matched ankylosing spondylitis synovial fluid reportedly contained a significantly enriched population of disease-linked clones. A motif in TCR beta, a set of 8 or 9 highly homologous variants, appeared characteristic of ankylosing spondylitis blood.

Sequencing input: blood, either unsorted or a sorted T cell fraction (not recorded which). This TCR came from a male donor with ankylosing spondylitis.

The CDR3 protein is CASSPRRVDTDTQYF. CDR3 nucleotides: TGTGCCAGTAGTCCTCGCAGGGTCGACACAGATACGCAGTATTTT. This rearrangement joins TRBV19 to TRBJ2-3; a weak D match, TRBD1 (5 bases). Germline V gene sequence: CDR1 LNHDA, CDR2 SQIVND (reference sequence). Trimming removed 5 bases from V and 2 bases from J, with 14 bases in between. There are 15 residues in the CDR3.